This T cell receptor beta chain was retrieved from a study of T cell responses to AZD1222 COVID-19 vaccine. Data came from immunoSEQ multiplex PCR; TCRdb stores just in-frame clones and leaves some out. The repertoire includes 75,000 to 95,000 clones, around nine tenths of them detected once, and 2.8% sits in the top ten. Per germline, CDR1 SQVTM and CDR2 ANQGSEA. The CDR3 length is 14 residues. V trimming: 2 bases; J trimming: 5 bases; junction bases outside the gene matches: 5. The source material was peripheral blood, sampled on day 0 of MenACWY control vaccination. This sequence originates from an adult in good health. This chain links TRBV29-1 with TRBJ2-3; 9 nucleotides line up with TRBD1. Here the CDR3 reads CSVERGQGLDTQYF. CDR3 bases: TGCAGCGTTGAACGGGGACAGGGACTAGATACGCAGTATTTT.